The 7 T cell receptor beta chains below all came from one sample that was sequenced in a study of blood T cell repertoires in COVID-19. Here immunoSEQ multiplex PCR was the method, and the copy in TCRdb shows in-frame clones only, minus some. The repertoire has about 260,000 clones, more than 75% of them found once; the top ten carry less than 3%. Sample: peripheral blood. The receptors stem from a woman aged 45-59 years with acute or convalescent COVID-19.

The J gene is TRBJ2-2, the V gene TRBV9, with 9 bases aligning to TRBD1. The germline gives CDR1 SGDLS, CDR2 YYNGEE. This CDR3 spans 17 amino acids. J gave up 5 bases and V 3 bases, and 11 bases lay outside the gene matches. The CDR3 nucleotides read TGTGCCAGCAGCGGAGATAAACAGGGGGCGCAAACCGGGGAGCTGTTTTTT. It specifies CASSGDKQGAQTGELFF.

This sequence joins TRBV28 and TRBJ1-2; D is perhaps TRBD1 (6 bases). Germline-derived CDR1 and CDR2 are MDHEN and SYDVKM. Trimming removed 5 bases at V and 2 bases at J, with 15 bases between. The CDR3 is 15 residues long. This chain's CDR3 is CASSQKYQGNYGYTF. The CDR3 bases are TGTGCCAGCAGTCAAAAATATCAGGGGAACTATGGCTACACCTTC.

The chain recombines TRBV2 with TRBJ1-5, with TRBD1 matching over 7 bases. The CDR3 runs to 16 residues. V trimming: 0 bases; J trimming: 5 bases; junction bases outside the gene matches: 7. Germline assignment: CDR1 SNHLY and CDR2 FYNNEI. CDR3 nucleotides: TGTGCCAGCAGTGAAGCGCTCCAGGGGGTGGATCAGCCCCAGCATTTT. Encoded protein: CASSEALQGVDQPQHF.

This sequence joins TRBV7-2 and TRBJ1-4, with D possibly matching TRBD1 (5 bases). Germline CDR1 SGHTA, CDR2 FQGNSA. The CDR3 has 15 residues. V shed 5 bases and J shed 0 bases, with 10 bases lying between them. This CDR3 reads CASSPDSATNEKLFF. The DNA for the CDR3 is TGTGCCAGCAGCCCCGACAGTGCAACTAATGAAAAACTGTTTTTT.

The chain links TRBV27 to TRBJ1-2; 7 bases match TRBD1. Unmatched junction bases numbered 8, after V lost 5 bases and J lost 2 bases. This CDR3 region has 15 residues. In germline, CDR1 is MNHEY, CDR2 SMNVEV (reference sequence). The CDR3 bases are TGTGCCAGCAGTCTTTCGACAGGGCCCAACTATGGCTACACCTTC. Protein sequence: CASSLSTGPNYGYTF.

For the CDR3, the DNA is TGTGCCAGCAGCTTATTGGTGGGAGTATCAGATACGCAGTATTTT. The encoded protein is CASSLLVGVSDTQYF. V gene TRBV7-2 combines with J gene TRBJ2-3; D is possibly TRBD2 (5 bases). The germline V gene encodes CDR1 SGHTA and CDR2 FQGNSA. This CDR3 spans 15 amino acids. V shed 2 bases and J shed 4 bases, with 13 bases lying between them.

This clone was detected ten times or more. The chain joins TRBV4-1 to TRBJ1-2; D is undetermined. CDR1 is MGHRA, CDR2 YSYEKL, per germline. This CDR3 has 15 residues. The V end lost 0 bases, the J end lost 4 bases, and 12 bases lay between the germline ends. CDR3 amino acids: CASSQDREGFYGYTF. The CDR3 DNA sequence: TGCGCCAGCAGCCAAGATCGGGAGGGATTCTATGGCTACACCTTC.